What follows are 27 T cell receptor beta chains derived from one specimen sequenced in a study of identical twins. TCRdb called the 5' RACE reads again in MiXCR, with one record for every CDR3 protein. The sample consists of just under 650,000 distinct CDR3 sequences, about 7.1% of them appearing once. The sample was also reused in another study, on yellow fever vaccine responses in identical twins.

Sequencing used PBMCs. Receptors originate from a woman aged 18-30 years in good health.

This clonotype has more than one count but fewer than ten. The chain links TRBV20-1 to TRBJ2-3; D is ambiguous. Germline CDR1 and CDR2: DFQATT and SNEGSKA (reference sequence). Trimming left V 0 bases short and J 2 bases short, with 9 bases between. The length of the CDR3 is 14 residues. The CDR3 DNA reads as TGCAGTGCTAGAGAGCGGCATTACACAGATACGCAGTATTTT. Translated: CSARERHYTDTQYF.

As regards this clonotype: One end of the junction is discordant with germline, which a read error may explain. The chain is built from TRBV12-3 or TRBV12-4 and TRBJ2-2, with D possibly TRBD2 on 6 matching bases. CDR3 size: 18 residues. CDR3 DNA: TGTGCCATCAGTTCTGATACCAGGGCGGGGATGAACACCGGGGAGCTGTTTTTT. As protein: CAISSDTRAGMNTGELFF.

This clonotype was observed at least ten times. The CDR3 reads CAISDGAGAFF. The CDR3 nucleotides read TGTGCCATCAGTGATGGGGCGGGGGCTTTCTTT. The chain joins TRBV10-3 to TRBJ1-1, with D perhaps matching TRBD1 (5 bases). This CDR3 comprises 11 residues. V gave up 3 bases and J gave up 11 bases, with 10 bases separating them. The germline V gene has CDR1 ENHRY and CDR2 SYGVKD.

Note on this clonotype: Just one base apart from a much larger clone, this may be a read error. The chain uses TRBV5-1 and TRBJ1-1; D gene ambiguous. This CDR3 is 14 amino acids long. The germline V gene has CDR1 SGHRS and CDR2 YFSETQ. V was cut by 2 bases and J by 6 bases, with 14 bases left in between. CDR3 protein: CASSFLGLPSEAFF. CDR3 coding DNA: TGCGCCAGCAGCTTTCTTGGCCTTCCCTCTGAAGCTTTCTTT. The full variable domain, in which reference TRBV5-1 and TRBJ1-1 provide the parts outside the CDR3, is KAGVTQTPRYLIKTRGQQVTLSCSPISGHRSVSWYQQTPGQGLQFLFEYFSETQRNKGNFPGRFSGRQFSNSRSEMNVSTLELGDSALYLCASSFLGLPSEAFFGQGTRLTVV.

This clonotype has more than one count but fewer than ten. This chain links TRBV29-1 with TRBJ2-5; the D gene is possibly TRBD2 (6 bases). V gave up 7 bases and J gave up 0 bases, with 15 bases separating them. Germline V gene sequence: CDR1 SQVTM, CDR2 ANQGSEA. There are 14 residues in the CDR3. The CDR3 DNA sequence: TGCAGCGCCGCGGGGCCTATGTACCAAGAGACCCAGTACTTC. Protein product: CSAAGPMYQETQYF. Full variable domain (outside the CDR3, taken from reference TRBV29-1 and TRBJ2-5): SAVISQKPSRDICQRGTSLTIQCQVDSQVTMMFWYRQQPGQSLTLIATANQGSEATYESGFVIDKFPISRPNLTFSTLTVSNMSPEDSSIYLCSAAGPMYQETQYFGPGTRLLVL.

The genes are TRBV28 and TRBJ2-7; D is perhaps TRBD1 (6 bases). V was shortened by 6 bases and J by 2 bases, with 14 bases between the two germline ends. The CDR3 is made up of 14 amino acids. Germline CDR1 is MDHEN and CDR2 is SYDVKM. The CDR3 DNA follows: TGTGCCAGCAGCCTCGACCGGACAGCCTACGAGCAGTACGTC. Translating it yields CASSLDRTAYEQYV.

This clonotype appeared many times. The V and J genes are TRBV9 and TRBJ2-7, with 7 bases fitting TRBD2. The CDR3 extends over 14 amino acids. V lost 2 bases, J lost 5 bases, and 7 bases stayed unmatched. Germline-derived CDR1 and CDR2 are SGDLS and YYNGEE. The DNA of the CDR3 is TGTGCCAGCAGCGTCAGCGGGGCGGAGAACGAGCAGTACTTC. Its translation: CASSVSGAENEQYF.

This clonotype was observed at least ten times. The chain employs TRBV20-1 and TRBJ1-2; unclear D gene. V dropped 6 bases and J dropped 2 bases, with 13 bases sitting between them. This CDR3 is 13 amino acids long. Germline CDR1 is DFQATT and CDR2 is SNEGSKA (reference sequence). CDR3: CSAVAAQNYGYTF. The CDR3, as DNA: TGCAGTGCCGTAGCGGCGCAGAACTATGGCTACACCTTC.

This clonotype was seen at least ten times. J is TRBJ2-7 and V is TRBV2, with D tentatively TRBD1 or TRBD2 (5 bases each). Trimming removed 1 base at V and 2 bases at J, with 12 bases between. This CDR3 region has 15 residues. In germline, CDR1 is SNHLY, CDR2 FYNNEI. CDR3 DNA sequence: TGTGCCAGCAGTGAAGGCCTGGGACGGACCTACGAGCAGTACTTC. Translation gives CASSEGLGRTYEQYF.

This clonotype was observed a handful of times. V usage is TRBV10-3 and J usage is TRBJ2-7; 7 bases are shared with TRBD1. CDR1 and CDR2 from the germline V gene are ENHRY and SYGVKD. The V segment lost 0 bases and the J segment 3 bases; nucleotides outside the gene matches: 2. This CDR3 region has 14 residues. The CDR3 region has the DNA TGTGCCATCAGTGAGTCGGACAGGAACTACGAGCAGTACTTC. Its translation: CAISESDRNYEQYF.

V gene TRBV1 combines with J gene TRBJ2-5. TRBV1 is deemed a pseudogene. The CDR3 spans 11 residues. The DNA of the CDR3 is TGCACCAGCAGCCGAGAAGAGACCCAGTACTTC. It specifies CTSSREETQYF.

This clonotype has more than one count but fewer than ten. The chain recombines TRBV27 with TRBJ2-5; 9 positions agree with TRBD2. Germline trimming cut 1 base from V and 1 base from J; bases unmatched to any gene: 4. This CDR3 region has 16 residues. CDR1 and CDR2 from the germline V gene are MNHEY and SMNVEV (reference sequence). The CDR3 loop is CASSLYGTSTQETQYF. CDR3 bases: TGTGCCAGCAGTTTATATGGGACTAGCACCCAAGAGACCCAGTACTTC.

The CDR3 protein is CASSLELANYGYTF. CDR3 sequence (DNA): TGCGCCAGCAGCTTGGAACTCGCTAACTATGGCTACACCTTC. This rearrangement joins TRBV5-1 to TRBJ1-2; D is ambiguous. The CDR3 spans 14 residues. CDR1 SGHRS and CDR2 YFSETQ come from the germline V gene. The V and J ends lost 0 bases and 0 bases respectively, with 6 bases between them.

This clonotype has only a few counts. The chain links TRBV5-1 to TRBJ2-1; maybe TRBD1 (5 bases). CDR3 length equals 16 residues. In germline, CDR1 is SGHRS, CDR2 YFSETQ. Trimming removed 0 bases at V and 0 bases at J, with 10 bases between. The DNA for the CDR3 is TGCGCCAGCAGCTTGGGGGGCAGGGTCTCCTACAATGAGCAGTTCTTC. Amino acids: CASSLGGRVSYNEQFF.

CDR3 loop: CASSLGWGRYTEAFF. DNA of the CDR3: TGTGCCAGCAGCTTAGGTTGGGGCCGGTACACTGAAGCTTTCTTT. The chain links TRBV7-6 to TRBJ1-1; D might be TRBD1 (5 bases). CDR3 length: 15 amino acids. Germline loops: CDR1 SGHVS, CDR2 FNYEAQ. V lost 1 base and J 3 bases, leaving 12 bases between the germline ends.

V and J are TRBV24-1 and TRBJ2-1; TRBD2 agrees at 7 bases. The CDR3 is 16 amino acids. V lost 4 bases and J lost 1; bases outside the gene matches: 6. CDR1 and CDR2 (germline): KGHDR, SFDVKD. The CDR3 DNA reads TGTGCCACCAGTGAACCGTCCGGGGGGTCCTACAATGAGCAGTTCTTC. This codes for CATSEPSGGSYNEQFF.

This clonotype was observed at least ten times. This CDR3 reads CSARDRGYGWYF. The CDR3 DNA follows: TGCAGTGCTAGAGATAGGGGGTACGGGTGGTATTTT. The chain has TRBV20-1 and TRBJ1-3, with D possibly matching TRBD1 (6 bases). Germline values: CDR1 DFQATT, CDR2 SNEGSKA (reference sequence). Trimming removed 0 bases at V and 16 bases at J, with 16 bases between. CDR3 length equals 12 residues.

This clonotype has just a few counts. DNA of the CDR3: TGTGCCAGCAGTTTTTGGCAGGCTTTTACTGATGAGCAGTTCTTC. It encodes CASSFWQAFTDEQFF. The chain couples TRBV12-3 or TRBV12-4 to TRBJ2-1; D remains ambiguous. V was clipped by 3 bases and J by 8 bases, with 17 bases between them. The CDR3 runs to 15 residues.

In DNA, the CDR3 is TGTGCCAGCAGCCAAGATTTGCGCTTTAGCTATGGCTACACCTTC. Protein sequence: CASSQDLRFSYGYTF. This sequence joins TRBV3-1 and TRBJ1-2; D uncertain. Trimming shortened V by 0 bases and J by 4 bases, and 12 bases separated the two germline ends. The V gene's germline CDR1 is LGHDT and CDR2 YNNKEL (reference sequence). This CDR3 has 15 residues.

This clonotype was counted at least ten times. The chain joins TRBV29-1 to TRBJ1-1, with D hard to call. Trimming shortened V by 0 bases and J by 2 bases, and 1 base separated the two germline ends. Germline V lookup: CDR1 SQVTM, CDR2 ANQGSEA. The CDR3 consists of 11 residues. This CDR3 is CSVEENTEAFF. DNA for the CDR3: TGCAGCGTTGAAGAAAACACTGAAGCTTTCTTT.

This clonotype was counted a few times. The chain uses TRBV4-1 and TRBJ1-5; D ambiguous. The germline V and J ends were trimmed by 0 bases and 4 bases, with 7 bases remaining between them. CDR1 is MGHRA, CDR2 YSYEKL, per germline. This CDR3 has 14 residues. The CDR3 protein is CASSQDDPNQPQHF. CDR3 in DNA: TGCGCCAGCAGCCAAGATGATCCTAATCAGCCCCAGCATTTT.

This clonotype was seen repeatedly, ten times or more. The chain couples TRBV7-2 to TRBJ2-1; the D gene is possibly TRBD2 (5 bases). The CDR3 runs to 12 residues. Trimming took off 2 bases at V and 9 bases at J, with 8 bases between the two ends. Germline V CDR1 and CDR2: SGHTA, FQGNSA. The CDR3 is CASSLNAGEQFF. Written as DNA, the CDR3 is TGTGCCAGCAGCTTAAACGCGGGTGAGCAGTTCTTC.

The J gene is TRBJ2-3, the V gene TRBV15; the D gene is possibly TRBD2 (6 bases). The CDR3 is 14 residues long. V was cut by 0 bases and J by 5 bases, with 9 bases left in between. The germline V gene encodes CDR1 LNHNV and CDR2 YYDKDF (reference sequence). As DNA, the CDR3 is TGTGCCACCAGCAGAGATGGCGGGATAGATACGCAGTATTTT. It codes for CATSRDGGIDTQYF.

This clonotype was observed many times. The genes are TRBV20-1 and TRBJ1-1; the match to TRBD1 covers 7 bases. This CDR3 contains 16 residues. CDR1 is DFQATT, CDR2 SNEGSKA, per germline (reference sequence). The V and J ends lost 0 bases and 10 bases, in that order; junction bases with no gene match: 17. This CDR3 is CSARDKEGATRIIAFF. The CDR3 coding sequence is TGCAGTGCTAGAGATAAGGAGGGGGCGACGCGTATAATAGCTTTCTTT.

This clonotype has at least ten counts. The DNA of the CDR3 is TGTGCCAGTATGGGGGGCCGGACCGGGGAGCTGTTTTTT. Translated, it gives CASMGGRTGELFF. The chain links TRBV19 to TRBJ2-2, with D perhaps assigned TRBD1 or TRBD2 (6 bases each). V lost 7 bases, J lost 5 bases, and 11 bases lay in between. Germline V gene sequence: CDR1 LNHDA, CDR2 SQIVND (reference sequence). The CDR3 extends over 13 amino acids.

This clonotype came up many times. The chain combines TRBV5-1 with TRBJ2-7, with a weak D call TRBD1 (6 bases). The CDR3 contains 13 residues. V lost 5 bases and J lost 3, with 12 bases in between. Germline V lookup: CDR1 SGHRS, CDR2 YFSETQ. The CDR3 nucleotides read TGCGCCAGCAGAAAGGGGGATAACTACGAGCAGTACTTC. Encoded protein: CASRKGDNYEQYF.

The CDR3 bases are TGTGCCAGCAGTTTATCCCCCTGGACAGGGGGCGTGAGGGAGACCCAGTACTTC. Amino acid sequence: CASSLSPWTGGVRETQYF. The gene calls are TRBV27 and TRBJ2-5; 11 bases are a match to TRBD1. V dropped 0 bases and J dropped 5; count of bases not matched to a gene: 11. The germline V gene has CDR1 MNHEY and CDR2 SMNVEV (reference sequence). This CDR3 spans 18 amino acids.